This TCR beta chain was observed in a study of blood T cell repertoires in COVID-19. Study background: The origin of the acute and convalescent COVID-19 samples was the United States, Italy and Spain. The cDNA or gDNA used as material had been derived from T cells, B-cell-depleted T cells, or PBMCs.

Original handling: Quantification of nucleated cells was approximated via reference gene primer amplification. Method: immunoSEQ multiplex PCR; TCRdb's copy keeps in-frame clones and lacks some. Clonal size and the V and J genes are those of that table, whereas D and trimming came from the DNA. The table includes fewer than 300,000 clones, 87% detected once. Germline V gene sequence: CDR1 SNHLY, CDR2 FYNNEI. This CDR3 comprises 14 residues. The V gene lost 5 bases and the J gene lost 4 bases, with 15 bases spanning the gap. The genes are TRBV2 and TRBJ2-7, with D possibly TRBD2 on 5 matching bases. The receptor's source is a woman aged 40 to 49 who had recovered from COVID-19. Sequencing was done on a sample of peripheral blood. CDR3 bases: TGTGCCAGCAGTTCGGAGCGGACCTCGTACGAGCAGTACTTC. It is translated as CASSSERTSYEQYF. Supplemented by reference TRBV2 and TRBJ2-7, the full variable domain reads EPEVTQTPSHQVTQMGQEVILRCVPISNHLYFYWYRQILGQKVEFLVSFYNNEISEKSEIFDDQFSVERPDGSNFTLKIRSTKLEDSAMYFCASSSERTSYEQYFGPGTRLTVT.